What follows are 16 T cell receptor beta chains derived from one specimen sequenced in a study of T cell repertoires in ileal Crohn's disease. Assay used: immunoSEQ multiplex PCR; TCRdb lists only in-frame clones, some missing. The sample holds more than 25,000 clones, roughly 78% seen once. Sequenced material: ileal tissue. These receptors were obtained from an adult with Crohn's disease.

The V and J genes are TRBV5-1 and TRBJ2-2; 8 bases map to TRBD2. The junction had 6 bases not matched to a gene; V was cut back by 3 bases and J by 5 bases. Germline V gene data show CDR1 as SGHRS and CDR2 as YFSETQ. The CDR3 runs 15 residues. CDR3 DNA: TGCGCCAGCAGCTCGTTAACTAGCGGAACCGGGGAGCTGTTTTTT. It encodes CASSSLTSGTGELFF.

The V call is TRBV7-9, the J call TRBJ2-1, with 8 nucleotides matching TRBD1. Germline trimming cut 1 base from V and 1 base from J; bases unmatched to any gene: 0. In germline, CDR1 is SEHNR, CDR2 FQNEAQ (reference sequence). The CDR3 is made up of 15 amino acids. The CDR3, as DNA: TGTGCCAGCAGCTTAGGGACAGGGTCCTACAATGAGCAGTTCTTC. Translated, it gives CASSLGTGSYNEQFF.

The J gene is TRBJ2-5, the V gene TRBV18, with a weak D call TRBD1 (5 bases). Trimming removed 0 bases from V and 4 bases from J, with 6 bases in between. Germline V CDR1 and CDR2: KGHSH, LQKENI. The CDR3 extends over 13 amino acids. CDR3 sequence: CASSPPQGETQYF. In DNA form, the CDR3 reads TGTGCCAGCTCACCACCCCAGGGAGAGACCCAGTACTTC.

The rearrangement joins TRBV10-3 to TRBJ1-1; possibly TRBD1 for D (6 bases). V was shortened by 5 bases and J by 3 bases, with 13 bases between the two germline ends. The CDR3 covers 14 residues. Germline V CDR1 and CDR2: ENHRY, SYGVKD. CDR3 loop: CAISLQGRDTEAFF. CDR3 DNA: TGTGCCATCAGTTTACAGGGTCGGGACACTGAAGCTTTCTTT.

CDR3 loop: CAWNNGNEKLFF. The CDR3 DNA sequence: TGTGCCTGGAACAATGGTAATGAAAAACTGTTTTTT. The chain has TRBV30 and TRBJ1-4; D remains unclear. The CDR3 covers 12 residues. The germline CDR1 and CDR2 sequences are GTSNPN and SVGIG (reference sequence). V lost 4 bases and J lost 4, with 7 bases in between.

The J gene is TRBJ2-5, the V gene TRBV7-9; 7 bases match TRBD1. The J call may not be correct, given that the DNA end is closer to TRBJ2-7. This CDR3 is built from 14 residues. Germline loops: CDR1 SEHNR, CDR2 FQNEAQ (reference sequence). This CDR3 reads CASSFIDREHEQYF. The CDR3 DNA is TGTGCCAGCAGCTTTATCGACAGGGAACACGAGCAGTACTTC.

This chain connects TRBV5-1 to TRBJ2-7, with 7 nucleotides matching TRBD1. The V segment lost 1 base and the J segment 0 bases; nucleotides outside the gene matches: 4. Germline CDR1 reads SGHRS; CDR2 reads YFSETQ. This CDR3 spans 15 amino acids. CDR3 coding DNA: TGCGCCAGCAGCTTGACGACAGGGAGCTCCTACGAGCAGTACTTC. Translating gives CASSLTTGSSYEQYF.

The chain employs TRBV10-3 and TRBJ2-5; 9 positions match TRBD2. The CDR3 extends over 14 amino acids. The J segment lost 3 bases and the V segment lost 5 bases, leaving 4 bases of the junction unmatched. Germline values: CDR1 ENHRY, CDR2 SYGVKD. This CDR3 reads CAISSGTSKETQYF. The CDR3 coding sequence is TGTGCCATCAGTTCCGGGACTAGCAAAGAGACCCAGTACTTC.

Only one count was recorded for this clone. The chain is built from TRBV30 and TRBJ1-5; D ambiguous. This CDR3 has 14 residues. Germline V gene sequence: CDR1 GTSNPN, CDR2 SVGIG (reference sequence). The V end lost 2 bases, the J end lost 7 bases, and 15 bases lay between the germline ends. CDR3 protein: CAWSRTRFEQPQHF. The DNA for the CDR3 is TGTGCCTGGAGTCGGACTCGATTCGAACAGCCCCAGCATTTT.

The gene calls are TRBV5-1 and TRBJ1-1, with D perhaps matching TRBD1 (6 bases). The germline CDR1 and CDR2 sequences are SGHRS and YFSETQ. V was shortened by 1 base and J by 7 bases, with 11 bases between the two germline ends. This CDR3 contains 13 residues. Written as DNA, the CDR3 is TGCGCCAGCAGCTTGTCGGTGACAGGTGAAGCTTTCTTT. As protein: CASSLSVTGEAFF.

A single count supports this clone. J is TRBJ2-4 and V is TRBV4-2, with D perhaps TRBD2 (5 bases). This CDR3 spans 14 amino acids. Trimming shortened V by 4 bases and J by 0 bases, and 7 bases separated the two germline ends. CDR1 is LGHNA, CDR2 YNFKEQ, per germline. CDR3 in DNA: TGTGCCAGCAGCCCTGGGAGAGCCAAAAACATTCAGTACTTC. It specifies CASSPGRAKNIQYF.

CDR3 DNA: TGTGCCATCGGACTAGCGGGAGGGTATGAGCAGTTCTTC. Amino acid sequence: CAIGLAGGYEQFF. The chain carries TRBV10-3 and TRBJ2-1; the match to TRBD2 covers 15 bases. Germline loops: CDR1 ENHRY, CDR2 SYGVKD. This CDR3 has 13 residues. V gave up 8 bases and J gave up 8 bases; unmatched junction bases: 1.

The rearrangement links TRBV27 to TRBJ2-5; perhaps TRBD2 as D (6 bases). Trimming stripped 3 bases from V and 5 bases from J, with 10 bases between. Germline V lookup: CDR1 MNHEY, CDR2 SMNVEV (reference sequence). This CDR3 has 13 residues. The CDR3 nucleotides are TGTGCCAGCAGTTTCTATCGGGAGGAGACCCAGTACTTC. It yields the protein CASSFYREETQYF.

The chain has TRBV14 and TRBJ2-2; D remains unclear. CDR1 and CDR2 from the germline V gene are SGHDN and FVKESK. V was cut by 5 bases and J by 3 bases, with 7 bases left in between. CDR3 length equals 13 residues. In nucleotides, the CDR3 is TGTGCCAGCAGCTTTAGTTACACCGGGGAGCTGTTTTTT. This sequence encodes CASSFSYTGELFF. The complete variable domain, with remaining parts taken from reference TRBV14 and TRBJ2-2, reads EAGVTQFPSHSVIEKGQTVTLRCDPISGHDNLYWYRRVMGKEIKFLLHFVKESKQDESGMPNNRFLAERTGGTYSTLKVQPAELEDSGVYFCASSFSYTGELFFGEGSRLTVL.

The gene calls are TRBV30 and TRBJ1-5; possible D gene TRBD1, 5 bases. Germline lookup yields CDR1 GTSNPN and CDR2 SVGIG (reference sequence). The V end lost 0 bases, the J end lost 2 bases, and 11 bases lay between the germline ends. The CDR3 contains 15 residues. The CDR3 sequence is CAWSVRGDGNQPQHF. The CDR3 nucleotides are TGTGCCTGGAGTGTCCGGGGGGATGGCAATCAGCCCCAGCATTTT.

The rearrangement joins TRBV6-6 to TRBJ2-2; 10 positions match TRBD2. CDR1 and CDR2 from the germline V gene are MNHNY and SVGAGI (reference sequence). This CDR3 has 16 residues. V shed 5 bases, J shed 5 bases, and the junction held 8 bases outside the gene matches. The CDR3 nucleotides are TGTGCCAGCAGTCCTGTAGCGGGAGGCCGGACCGGGGAGCTGTTTTTT. Residues: CASSPVAGGRTGELFF.